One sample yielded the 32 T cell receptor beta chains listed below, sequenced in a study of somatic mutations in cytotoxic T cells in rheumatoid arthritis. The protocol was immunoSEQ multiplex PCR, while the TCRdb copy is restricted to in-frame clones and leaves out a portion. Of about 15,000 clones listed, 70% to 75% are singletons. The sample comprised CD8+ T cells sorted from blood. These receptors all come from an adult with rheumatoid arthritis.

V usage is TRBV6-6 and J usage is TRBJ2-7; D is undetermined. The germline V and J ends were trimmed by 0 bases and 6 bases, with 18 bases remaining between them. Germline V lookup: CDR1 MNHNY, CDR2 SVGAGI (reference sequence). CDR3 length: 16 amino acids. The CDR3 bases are TGTGCCAGCAGTTACTCGGTGGGATCCCCTCCCGGCGAGCAGTACTTC. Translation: CASSYSVGSPPGEQYF.

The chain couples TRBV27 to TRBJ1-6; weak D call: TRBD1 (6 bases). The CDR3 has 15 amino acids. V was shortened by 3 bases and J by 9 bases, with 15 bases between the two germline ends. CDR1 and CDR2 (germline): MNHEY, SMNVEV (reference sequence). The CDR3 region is CASSFSQGSGSPLHF. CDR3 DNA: TGTGCCAGCAGTTTTTCCCAGGGGAGCGGTTCACCCCTCCACTTT.

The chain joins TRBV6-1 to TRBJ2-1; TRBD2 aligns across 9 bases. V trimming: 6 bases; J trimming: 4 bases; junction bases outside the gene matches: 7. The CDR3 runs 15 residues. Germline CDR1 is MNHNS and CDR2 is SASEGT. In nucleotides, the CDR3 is TGTGCCAGCAGACCTGGCGGGGGGGCGTACAATGAGCAGTTCTTC. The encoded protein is CASRPGGGAYNEQFF.

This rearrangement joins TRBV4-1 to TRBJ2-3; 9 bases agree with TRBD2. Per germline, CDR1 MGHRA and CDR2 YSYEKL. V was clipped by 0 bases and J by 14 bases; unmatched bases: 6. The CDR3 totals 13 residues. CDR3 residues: CASSQDMRGGAYF. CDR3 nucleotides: TGCGCCAGCAGCCAAGATATGCGGGGGGGTGCGTATTTT.

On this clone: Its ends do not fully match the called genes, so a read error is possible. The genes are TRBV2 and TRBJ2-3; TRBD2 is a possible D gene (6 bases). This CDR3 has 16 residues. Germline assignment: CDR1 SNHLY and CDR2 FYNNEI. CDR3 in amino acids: CASREGSRGYTDTQYF. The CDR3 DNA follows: TGTGCCAGCCGTGAAGGGTCGCGGGGATACACAGATACGCAGTATTTT.

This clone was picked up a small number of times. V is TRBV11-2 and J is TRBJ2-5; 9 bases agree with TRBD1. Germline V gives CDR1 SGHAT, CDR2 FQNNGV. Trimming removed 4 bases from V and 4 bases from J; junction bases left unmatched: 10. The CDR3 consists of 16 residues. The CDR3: CASSWWDRELSETQYF. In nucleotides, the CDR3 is TGTGCCAGCAGCTGGTGGGACAGGGAATTATCAGAGACCCAGTACTTC.

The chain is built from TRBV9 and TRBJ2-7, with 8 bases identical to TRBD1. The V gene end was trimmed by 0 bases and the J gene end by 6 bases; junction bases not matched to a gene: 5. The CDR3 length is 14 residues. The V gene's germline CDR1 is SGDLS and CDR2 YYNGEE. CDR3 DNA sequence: TGTGCCAGCAGCGTAGGGACAGGGTCATCCGAGCAGTACTTC. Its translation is CASSVGTGSSEQYF.

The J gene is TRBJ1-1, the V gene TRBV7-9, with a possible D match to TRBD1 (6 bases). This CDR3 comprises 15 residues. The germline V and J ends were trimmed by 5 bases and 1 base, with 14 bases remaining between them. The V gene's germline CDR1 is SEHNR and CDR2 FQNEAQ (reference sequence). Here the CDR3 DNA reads TGTGCCAGCAGCCGCCCGGAGGGACAGAACACTGAAGCTTTCTTT. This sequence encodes CASSRPEGQNTEAFF.

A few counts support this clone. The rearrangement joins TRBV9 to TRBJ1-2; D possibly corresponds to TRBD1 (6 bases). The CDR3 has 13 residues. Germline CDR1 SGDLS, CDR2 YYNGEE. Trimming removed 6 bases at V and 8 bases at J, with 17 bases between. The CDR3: CASNPGGYGGYTF. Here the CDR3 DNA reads TGTGCCAGCAACCCCGGGGGCTATGGAGGCTACACCTTC.

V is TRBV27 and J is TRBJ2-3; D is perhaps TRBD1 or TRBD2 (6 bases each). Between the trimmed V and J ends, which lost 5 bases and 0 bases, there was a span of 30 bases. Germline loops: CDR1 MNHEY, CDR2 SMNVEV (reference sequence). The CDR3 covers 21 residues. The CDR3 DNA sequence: TGTGCCAGCAGTCCAGGGGAAATTCTCCACTCCGGTGGGACTAGCACAGATACGCAGTATTTT. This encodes CASSPGEILHSGGTSTDTQYF.

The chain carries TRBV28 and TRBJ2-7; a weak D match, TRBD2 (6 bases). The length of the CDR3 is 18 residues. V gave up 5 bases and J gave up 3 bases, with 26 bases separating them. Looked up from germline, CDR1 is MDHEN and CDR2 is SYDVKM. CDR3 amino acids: CASSSLRSNRVGLYEQYF. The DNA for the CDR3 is TGTGCCAGCAGTAGCCTAAGGTCTAATAGGGTGGGACTCTACGAGCAGTACTTC.

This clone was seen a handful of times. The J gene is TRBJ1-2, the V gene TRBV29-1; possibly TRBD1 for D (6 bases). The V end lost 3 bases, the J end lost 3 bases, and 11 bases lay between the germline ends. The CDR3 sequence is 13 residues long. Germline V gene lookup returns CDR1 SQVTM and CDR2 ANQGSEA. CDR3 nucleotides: TGCAGCGTTGACACAGGGAGTGACTATGGCTACACCTTC. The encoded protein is CSVDTGSDYGYTF.

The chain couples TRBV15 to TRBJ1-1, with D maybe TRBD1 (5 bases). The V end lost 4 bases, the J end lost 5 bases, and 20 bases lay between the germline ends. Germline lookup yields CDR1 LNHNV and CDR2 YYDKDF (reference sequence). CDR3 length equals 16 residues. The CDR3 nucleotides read TGTGCCACCAGCAATAGACTCCTGGGGGGAGGGACTGAAGCTTTCTTT. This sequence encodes CATSNRLLGGGTEAFF.

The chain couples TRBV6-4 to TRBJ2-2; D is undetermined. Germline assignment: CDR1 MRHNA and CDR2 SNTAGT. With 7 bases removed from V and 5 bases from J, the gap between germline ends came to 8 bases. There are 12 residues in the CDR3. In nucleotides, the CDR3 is TGTGCCAGCAATAGTGGAACCGGGGAGCTGTTTTTT. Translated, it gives CASNSGTGELFF.

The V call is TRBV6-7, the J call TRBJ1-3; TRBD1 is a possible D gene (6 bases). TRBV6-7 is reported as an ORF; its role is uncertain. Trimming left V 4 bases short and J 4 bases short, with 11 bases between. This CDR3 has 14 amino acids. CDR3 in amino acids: CASSLQGFGNTIYF. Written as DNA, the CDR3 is TGTGCCAGCAGTTTACAGGGTTTCGGAAACACCATATATTTT.

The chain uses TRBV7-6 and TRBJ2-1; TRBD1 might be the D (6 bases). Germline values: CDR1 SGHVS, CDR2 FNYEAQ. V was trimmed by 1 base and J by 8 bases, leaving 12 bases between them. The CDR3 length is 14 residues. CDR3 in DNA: TGTGCCAGCAGCTTAGGGGGGCGATACTATGAGCAGTTCTTC. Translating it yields CASSLGGRYYEQFF.

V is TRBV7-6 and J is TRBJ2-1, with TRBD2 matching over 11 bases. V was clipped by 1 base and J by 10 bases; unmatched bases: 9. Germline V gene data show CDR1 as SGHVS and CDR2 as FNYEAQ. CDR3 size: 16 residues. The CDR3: CASSLVTSGIFWEQFF. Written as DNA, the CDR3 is TGTGCCAGCAGCTTAGTGACTAGCGGGATCTTTTGGGAGCAGTTCTTC.

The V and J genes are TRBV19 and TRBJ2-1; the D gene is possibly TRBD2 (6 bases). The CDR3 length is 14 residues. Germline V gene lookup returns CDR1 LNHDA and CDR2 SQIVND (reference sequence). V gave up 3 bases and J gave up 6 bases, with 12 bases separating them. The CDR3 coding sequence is TGTGCCAGTAGTATTCCTTTCGGGGGCAATGAGCAGTTCTTC. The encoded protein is CASSIPFGGNEQFF. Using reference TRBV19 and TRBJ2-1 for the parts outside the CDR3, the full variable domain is DGGITQSPKYLFRKEGQNVTLSCEQNLNHDAMYWYRQDPGQGLRLIYYSQIVNDFQKGDIAEGYSVSREKKESFPLTVTSAQKNPTAFYLCASSIPFGGNEQFFGPGTRLTVL.

The CDR3 DNA sequence: TGTGCCAGAGGTCACGACTACTCCTACGAGCAGTACTTC. This gives the protein CARGHDYSYEQYF. This chain connects TRBV6-6 to TRBJ2-7; possible D gene TRBD2, 5 bases. CDR3 length: 13 residues. Germline V gives CDR1 MNHNY, CDR2 SVGAGI (reference sequence). V was trimmed by 9 bases and J by 0 bases, leaving 12 bases between them.

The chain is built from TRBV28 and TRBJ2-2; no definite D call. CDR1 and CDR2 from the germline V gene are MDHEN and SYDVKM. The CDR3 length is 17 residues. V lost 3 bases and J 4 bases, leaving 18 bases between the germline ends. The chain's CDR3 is CASSFPSRSTGTGELFF. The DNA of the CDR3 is TGTGCCAGCAGTTTCCCAAGCCGTAGTACGGGCACCGGGGAGCTGTTTTTT.

This CDR3 reads CATSRDTYEQYF. DNA for the CDR3: TGTGCCACCAGCAGAGACACCTACGAGCAGTACTTC. The chain is built from TRBV15 and TRBJ2-7; D is unresolved. This CDR3 spans 12 amino acids. V shed 0 bases and J shed 2 bases, with 2 bases lying between them. CDR1 and CDR2 (germline): LNHNV, YYDKDF (reference sequence).

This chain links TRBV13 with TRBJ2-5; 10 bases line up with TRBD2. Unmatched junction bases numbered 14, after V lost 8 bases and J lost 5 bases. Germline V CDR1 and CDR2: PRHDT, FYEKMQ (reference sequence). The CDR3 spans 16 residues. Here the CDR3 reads CASQPRIAGGGETQYF. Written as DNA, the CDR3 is TGTGCCAGCCAACCACGGATAGCGGGGGGTGGGGAGACCCAGTACTTC.

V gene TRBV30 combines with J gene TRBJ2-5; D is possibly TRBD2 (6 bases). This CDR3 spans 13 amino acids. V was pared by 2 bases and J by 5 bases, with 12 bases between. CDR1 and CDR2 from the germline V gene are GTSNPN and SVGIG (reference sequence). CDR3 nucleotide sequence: TGTGCCTGGAGTTTCGGGGAGGCGGAGACCCAGTACTTC. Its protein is CAWSFGEAETQYF.

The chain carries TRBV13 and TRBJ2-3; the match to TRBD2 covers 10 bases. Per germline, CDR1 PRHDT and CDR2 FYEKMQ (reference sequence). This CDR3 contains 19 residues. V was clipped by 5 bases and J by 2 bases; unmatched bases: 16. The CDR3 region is CASSPSRGSGGPTTDTQYF. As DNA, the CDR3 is TGTGCCAGCAGCCCGTCCAGGGGTAGCGGGGGGCCTACCACAGATACGCAGTATTTT.

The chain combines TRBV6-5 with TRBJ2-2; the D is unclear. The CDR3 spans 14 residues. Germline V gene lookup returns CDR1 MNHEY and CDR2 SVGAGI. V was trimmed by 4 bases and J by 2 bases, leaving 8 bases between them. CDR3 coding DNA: TGTGCCAGCAGTTTGATCGGCAACACCGGGGAGCTGTTTTTT. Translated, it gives CASSLIGNTGELFF.

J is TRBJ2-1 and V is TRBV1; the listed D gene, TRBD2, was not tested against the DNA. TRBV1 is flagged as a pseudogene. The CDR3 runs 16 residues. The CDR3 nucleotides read TGCACCAGCAGCCGAACTAGCGGGGACCGCTACAATGAGCAGTTCTTC. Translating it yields CTSSRTSGDRYNEQFF.

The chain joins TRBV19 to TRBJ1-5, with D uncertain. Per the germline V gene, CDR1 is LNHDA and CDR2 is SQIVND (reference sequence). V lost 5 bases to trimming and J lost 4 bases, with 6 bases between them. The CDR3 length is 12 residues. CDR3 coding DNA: TGTGCCAGTAGTCCACGAAATCAGCCCCAGCATTTT. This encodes CASSPRNQPQHF.

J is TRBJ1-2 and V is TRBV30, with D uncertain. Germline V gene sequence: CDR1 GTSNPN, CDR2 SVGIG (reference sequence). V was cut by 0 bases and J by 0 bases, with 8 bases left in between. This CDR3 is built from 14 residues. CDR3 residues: CAWSVWGSNYGYTF. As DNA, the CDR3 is TGTGCCTGGAGTGTTTGGGGATCTAACTATGGCTACACCTTC.

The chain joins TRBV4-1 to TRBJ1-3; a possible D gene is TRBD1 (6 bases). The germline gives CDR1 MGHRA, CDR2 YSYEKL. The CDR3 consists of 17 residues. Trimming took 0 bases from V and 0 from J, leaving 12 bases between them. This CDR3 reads CASSQEAGAISGNTIYF. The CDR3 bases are TGCGCCAGCAGCCAAGAGGCAGGGGCTATCTCTGGAAACACCATATATTTT.

CDR3 in DNA: TGTGCCAGCAGTGAACTAGCGGGGCGTAGCACAGATACGCAGTATTTT. Its translation: CASSELAGRSTDTQYF. This chain joins TRBV2 and TRBJ2-3; 9 bases are a match to TRBD2. Per germline, CDR1 SNHLY and CDR2 FYNNEI. The CDR3 loop spans 16 amino acids. The V gene end was trimmed by 2 bases and the J gene end by 0 bases; junction bases not matched to a gene: 3.

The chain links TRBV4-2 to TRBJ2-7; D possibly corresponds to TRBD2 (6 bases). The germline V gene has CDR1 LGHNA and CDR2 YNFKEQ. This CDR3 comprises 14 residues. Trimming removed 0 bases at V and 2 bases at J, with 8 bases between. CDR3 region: CASSQELATYEQYF. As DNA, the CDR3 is TGTGCCAGCAGCCAAGAACTAGCCACCTACGAGCAGTACTTC.

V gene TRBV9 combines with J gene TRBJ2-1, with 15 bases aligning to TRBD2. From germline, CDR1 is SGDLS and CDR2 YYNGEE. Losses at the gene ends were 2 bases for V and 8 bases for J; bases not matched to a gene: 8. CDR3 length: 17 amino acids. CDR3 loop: CASSVGLAGGVRHEQFF. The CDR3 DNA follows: TGTGCCAGCAGCGTGGGACTAGCGGGAGGCGTTAGGCATGAGCAGTTCTTC. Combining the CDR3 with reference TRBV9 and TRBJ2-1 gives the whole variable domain DSGVTQTPKHLITATGQRVTLRCSPRSGDLSVYWYQQSLDQGLQFLIQYYNGEERAKGNILERFSAQQFPDLHSELNLSSLELGDSALYFCASSVGLAGGVRHEQFFGPGTRLTVL.